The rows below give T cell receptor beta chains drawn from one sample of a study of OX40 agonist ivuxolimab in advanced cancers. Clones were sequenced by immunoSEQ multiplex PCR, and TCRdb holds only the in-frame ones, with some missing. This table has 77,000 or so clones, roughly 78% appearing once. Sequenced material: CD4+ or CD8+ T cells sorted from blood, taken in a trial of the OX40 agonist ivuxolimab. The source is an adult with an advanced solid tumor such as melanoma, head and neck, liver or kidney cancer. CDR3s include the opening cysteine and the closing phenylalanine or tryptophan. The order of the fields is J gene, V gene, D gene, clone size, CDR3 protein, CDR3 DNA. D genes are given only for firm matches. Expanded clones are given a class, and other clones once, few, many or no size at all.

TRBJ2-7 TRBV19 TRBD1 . CASSASRDSSYEQYF TGTGCCAGTAGTGCGAGCCGGGACAGCAGCTACGAGCAGTACTTC
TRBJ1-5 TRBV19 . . CASSFTRTSNQPQHF TGTGCCAGTAGTTTCACCCGGACTAGCAATCAGCCCCAGCATTTT
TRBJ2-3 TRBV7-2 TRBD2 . CASSVSGTSTDTQYF TGTGCCAGCAGCGTGAGCGGGACTAGCACAGATACGCAGTATTTT
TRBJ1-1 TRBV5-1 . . CASSLGPGSNTEAFF TGCGCCAGCAGCTTGGGTCCAGGGAGTAACACTGAAGCTTTCTTT
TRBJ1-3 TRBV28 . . CASSPPTFSGNTIYF TGTGCCAGCAGCCCACCGACGTTCTCTGGAAACACCATATATTTT
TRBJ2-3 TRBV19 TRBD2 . CASSPGGAGGTYTQYF TGTGCCAGTAGCCCCGGTGGAGCGGGAGGAACGTATACGCAGTATTTT
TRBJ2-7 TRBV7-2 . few CASSFRPGEGQYF TGTGCCAGCAGCTTCCGGCCTGGAGAGGGGCAGTACTTC
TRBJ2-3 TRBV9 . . CASSVLGGWASTDTQYF TGTGCCAGCAGCGTCCTCGGAGGGTGGGCCTCAACAGATACGCAGTATTTT
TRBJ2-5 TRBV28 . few CASSSQGSGVQETQYF TGTGCCAGCAGTTCTCAGGGGTCCGGAGTCCAAGAGACCCAGTACTTC
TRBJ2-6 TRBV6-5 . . CASSYRGAGANVLTF TGTGCCAGCAGTTACAGGGGAGCTGGGGCCAACGTCCTGACTTTC
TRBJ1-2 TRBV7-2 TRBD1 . CASSLSGTGAGYTF TGTGCCAGCAGCCTCTCCGGGACAGGGGCGGGCTACACCTTC
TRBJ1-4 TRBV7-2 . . CASSLFSGSSNEKLFF TGTGCCAGCAGCTTATTCAGTGGATCCTCTAATGAAAAACTGTTTTTT
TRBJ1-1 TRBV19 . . CASSMTANTEAFF TGTGCCAGTAGTATGACAGCGAACACTGAAGCTTTCTTT
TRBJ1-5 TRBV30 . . CAWRGGINQPQHF TGTGCCTGGAGGGGGGGGATAAATCAGCCCCAGCATTTT
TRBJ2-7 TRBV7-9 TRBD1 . CASSRGQGAYEQYF TGTGCCAGCAGCAGGGGACAGGGGGCCTACGAGCAGTACTTC
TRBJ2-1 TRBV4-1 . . CASSAMLAARANEQFF TGCGCCAGCAGCGCCATGTTAGCAGCGAGGGCCAATGAGCAGTTCTTC
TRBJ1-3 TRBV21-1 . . CASSRVHRGRDTIYF TGTGCCAGCAGCAGGGTTCACAGGGGGCGGGACACCATATATTTT
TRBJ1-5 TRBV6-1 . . CASSGGRGDQPQHF TGTGCCAGCAGTGGGGGGCGCGGGGATCAGCCCCAGCATTTT
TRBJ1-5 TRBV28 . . CASSLTANQPQHF TGTGCCAGCAGTTTAACGGCCAATCAGCCCCAGCATTTT
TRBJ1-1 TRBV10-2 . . CASSEGGTQNTEAFF TGCGCCAGCAGTGAAGGGGGGACTCAGAACACTGAAGCTTTCTTT
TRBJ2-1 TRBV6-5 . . CASSLGGEQFF TGTGCCAGCAGTCTTGGGGGTGAGCAGTTCTTC
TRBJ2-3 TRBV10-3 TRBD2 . CAISAKRGSTDTQYF TGTGCCATCAGTGCGAAGCGGGGCAGCACAGATACGCAGTATTTT
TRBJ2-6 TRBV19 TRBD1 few CASSMGGQASSGANVLTF TGTGCCAGTAGTATGGGGGGACAGGCTTCATCTGGGGCCAACGTCCTGACTTTC
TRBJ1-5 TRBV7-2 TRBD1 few CASSQGQGANQPQHF TGTGCCAGCAGCCAGGGACAGGGGGCGAATCAGCCCCAGCATTTT
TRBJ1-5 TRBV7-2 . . CASSLNGVHQPQHF TGTGCCAGCAGCTTAAATGGGGTGCATCAGCCCCAGCATTTT
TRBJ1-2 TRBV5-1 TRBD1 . CASSWAGTGNYGYTF TGCGCCAGCAGCTGGGCCGGGACAGGGAACTATGGCTACACCTTC
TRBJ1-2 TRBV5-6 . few CASSLRGHGYTF TGTGCCAGCAGCCTCAGGGGCCATGGCTACACCTTC
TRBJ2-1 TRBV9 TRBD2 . CASSVTQGSGGVNNEQFF TGTGCCAGCAGCGTCACCCAGGGTAGCGGGGGGGTCAACAATGAGCAGTTCTTC
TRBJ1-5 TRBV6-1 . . CASRDDGTPLRPQHF TGTGCCAGCAGGGACGATGGGACACCCCTGAGGCCCCAGCATTTT
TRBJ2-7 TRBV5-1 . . CASSSTGQIAYEQYF TGCGCCAGCAGCTCTACCGGACAGATTGCCTACGAGCAGTACTTC
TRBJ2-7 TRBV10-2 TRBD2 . CASRSSGSRYEQYF TGCGCCAGCAGGTCTAGCGGGAGTCGGTACGAGCAGTACTTC
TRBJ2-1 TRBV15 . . CATSRELADEQFF TGTGCCACCAGCAGAGAACTAGCAGATGAGCAGTTCTTC
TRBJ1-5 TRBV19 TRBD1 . CASSAGQGAVQPQHF TGTGCCAGTAGTGCCGGACAGGGGGCGGTTCAGCCCCAGCATTTT
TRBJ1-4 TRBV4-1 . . CASIRGHGATNEKLFF TGCGCCAGCATTCGAGGACACGGTGCAACTAATGAAAAACTGTTTTTT
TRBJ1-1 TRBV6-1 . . CASNPNRVLEAFF TGTGCCAGCAACCCCAACAGGGTGCTTGAAGCTTTCTTT
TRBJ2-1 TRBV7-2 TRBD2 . CASSLRRGGPNEQFF TGTGCCAGCAGCTTAAGGCGGGGGGGCCCCAATGAGCAGTTCTTC
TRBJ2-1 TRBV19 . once CASSIEQFNYNEQFF TGTGCCAGTAGTATTGAGCAGTTTAACTACAATGAGCAGTTCTTC
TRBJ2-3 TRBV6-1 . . CASSEAETASSTDTQYF TGTGCCAGCAGTGAAGCCGAGACAGCTAGTAGCACAGATACGCAGTATTTT
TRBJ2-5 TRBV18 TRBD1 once CASSLNWGTEETQYF TGTGCCAGCTCCCTTAATTGGGGGACAGAAGAGACCCAGTACTTC
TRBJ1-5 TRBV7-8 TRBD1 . CASSSLGQGNQPQHF TGTGCCAGCAGCTCCTTGGGACAGGGGAATCAGCCCCAGCATTTT
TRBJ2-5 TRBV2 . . CASSSQGTRETQYF TGTGCCAGCAGTTCACAGGGGACTCGGGAGACCCAGTACTTC
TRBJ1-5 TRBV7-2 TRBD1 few CASSPDRGWSQPQHF TGTGCCAGCAGCCCCGACAGGGGATGGAGTCAGCCCCAGCATTTT
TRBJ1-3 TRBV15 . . CATSRDPPGVGNTIYF TGTGCCACCAGCAGAGATCCCCCCGGGGTTGGAAACACCATATATTTT
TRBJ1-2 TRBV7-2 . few CASSFAGSNYGYTF TGTGCCAGCAGCTTTGCGGGTTCTAACTATGGCTACACCTTC
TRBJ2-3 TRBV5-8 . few CASSLRTDTQYF TGTGCCAGCAGCTTGCGGACAGATACGCAGTATTTT
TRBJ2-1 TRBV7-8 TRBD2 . CASSLSGRVSPNEQFF TGTGCCAGCAGCTTGTCAGGGAGGGTTTCACCTAATGAGCAGTTCTTC
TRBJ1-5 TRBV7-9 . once CASSLVGAANQPQHF TGTGCCAGCAGCTTAGTAGGGGCGGCGAATCAGCCCCAGCATTTT
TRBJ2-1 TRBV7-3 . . CASSLILGSNEQFF TGTGCCAGCAGCTTAATACTAGGGAGCAATGAGCAGTTCTTC
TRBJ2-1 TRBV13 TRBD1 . CASSLARDRTYNEQFF TGTGCCAGCAGCTTGGCCCGGGACAGAACCTACAATGAGCAGTTCTTC